Sequencing of this TCR beta chain was carried out in a study of breast tumors, draining lymph nodes, adjacent tissues. Study-level results: Luminal-like breast cancer showed significantly greater tumor-nontumor repertoire similarity than basal-like breast cancer did. Compared with lymph nodes, tumors were less diverse; compared with nontumor tissue, more. That most tumor T cells come from lymph nodes remained unproven. The data were judged consistent with most tumor T cells coming from lymph node and expanding in tumor.

TCRdb used MiXCR to reprocess the multiplex PCR reads, holding one entry per CDR3 protein. The data show some 47,000 distinct CDR3 sequences, under 55% seen once. This clonotype appeared many times. What it binds is unknown. The sample taken for sequencing was breast tumor tissue. This TCR was recovered from a female donor with breast cancer. Some clones in this sample may be carry-over from other donors' samples.

The CDR3 coding sequence is TGTGCCAGCAGCTCTTTCTTAGCGGCGACCTACGAGCAGTACTTC. Translation gives CASSSFLAATYEQYF. The gene calls are TRBV6-2 or TRBV6-3 and TRBJ2-7; tentative D call: TRBD2 (6 bases). V lost 6 bases and J 2 bases, leaving 17 bases between the germline ends. The CDR3 is 15 residues long. Germline CDR1 is MNHEY and CDR2 is SVGEGT.